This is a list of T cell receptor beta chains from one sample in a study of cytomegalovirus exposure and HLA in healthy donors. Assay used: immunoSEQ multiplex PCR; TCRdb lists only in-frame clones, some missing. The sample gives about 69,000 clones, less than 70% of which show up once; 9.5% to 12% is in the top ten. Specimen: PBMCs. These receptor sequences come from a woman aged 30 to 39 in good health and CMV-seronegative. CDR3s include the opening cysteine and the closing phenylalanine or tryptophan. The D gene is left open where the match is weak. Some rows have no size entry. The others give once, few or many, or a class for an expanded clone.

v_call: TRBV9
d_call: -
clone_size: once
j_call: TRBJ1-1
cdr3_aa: CASSVASRANTEAFF
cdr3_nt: TGTGCCAGCAGCGTAGCTTCCAGGGCGAACACTGAAGCTTTCTTT

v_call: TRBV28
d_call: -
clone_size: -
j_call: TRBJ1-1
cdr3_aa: CASRNQGQGRGVEAFF
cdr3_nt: TGTGCCAGCCGAAATCAAGGTCAGGGGAGAGGTGTAGAGGCTTTCTTT

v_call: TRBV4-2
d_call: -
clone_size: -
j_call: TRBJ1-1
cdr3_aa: CASSARGFDTEAFF
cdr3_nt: TGTGCCAGCAGCGCCAGGGGTTTTGACACTGAAGCTTTCTTT

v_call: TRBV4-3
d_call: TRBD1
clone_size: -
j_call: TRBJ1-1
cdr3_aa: CASSQVDRENTEAFF
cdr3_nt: TGCGCCAGCAGCCAAGTCGACAGGGAGAACACTGAAGCTTTCTTT

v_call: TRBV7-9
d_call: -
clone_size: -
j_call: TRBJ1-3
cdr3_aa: CASRQNSGNTIYF
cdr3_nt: TGTGCCAGCAGACAAAACTCTGGAAACACCATATATTTT

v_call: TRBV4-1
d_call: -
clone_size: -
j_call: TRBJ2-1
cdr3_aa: CASSQDSGAQNEQFF
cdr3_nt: TGCGCCAGCAGCCAAGATTCAGGGGCGCAGAATGAGCAGTTCTTC

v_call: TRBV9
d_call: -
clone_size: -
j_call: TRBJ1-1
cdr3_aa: CASSEGQHLELTEAFF
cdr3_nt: TGTGCCAGCAGCGAGGGACAACATTTAGAACTGACTGAAGCTTTCTTT

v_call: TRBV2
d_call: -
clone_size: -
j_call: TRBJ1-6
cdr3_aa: CASSEVGGNSPLHF
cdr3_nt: TGTGCCAGCAGTGAGGTGGGGGGGAACTCACCCCTCCACTTT

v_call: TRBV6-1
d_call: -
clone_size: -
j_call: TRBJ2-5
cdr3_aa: CASIQGGLETQYF
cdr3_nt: TGTGCCAGCATACAGGGGGGGTTGGAGACCCAGTACTTC

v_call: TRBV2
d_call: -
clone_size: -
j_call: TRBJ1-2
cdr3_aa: CARKGEGIAYGYTF
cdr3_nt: TGTGCCAGGAAGGGGGAGGGAATAGCTTATGGCTACACCTTC

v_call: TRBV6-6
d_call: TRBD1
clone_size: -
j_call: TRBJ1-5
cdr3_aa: CASSSRGQDQPQHF
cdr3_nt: TGTGCCAGCAGTAGCAGGGGGCAGGATCAGCCCCAGCATTTT

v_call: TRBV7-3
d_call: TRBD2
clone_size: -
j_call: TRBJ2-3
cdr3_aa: CASSLRAGLAGGTQYF
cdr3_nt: TGTGCCAGCAGCTTAAGAGCGGGGCTAGCGGGGGGAACGCAGTATTTT

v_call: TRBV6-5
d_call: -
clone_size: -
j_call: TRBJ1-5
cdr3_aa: CASSYSAGTQQPQHF
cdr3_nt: TGTGCCAGCAGTTACTCGGCGGGAACGCAGCAGCCCCAGCATTTT

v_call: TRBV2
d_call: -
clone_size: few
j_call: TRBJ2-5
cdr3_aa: CASGGYLETQYF
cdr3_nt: TGTGCCAGCGGAGGGTATCTAGAGACCCAGTACTTC

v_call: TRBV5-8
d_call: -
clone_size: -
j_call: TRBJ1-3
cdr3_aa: CASSRVQGSGNTIYF
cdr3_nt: TGTGCCAGCAGCCGTGTCCAGGGATCCGGAAACACCATATATTTT

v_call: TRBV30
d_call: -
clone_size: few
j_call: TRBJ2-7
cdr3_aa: CAWRSDSAQQYF
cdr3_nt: TGTGCCTGGAGATCGGACTCAGCCCAGCAGTACTTC

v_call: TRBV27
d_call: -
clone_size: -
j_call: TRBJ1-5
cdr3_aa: CGSSSRGRSNQPQHF
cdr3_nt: TGTGGCAGCAGTTCCAGGGGCAGAAGCAATCAGCCCCAGCATTTT

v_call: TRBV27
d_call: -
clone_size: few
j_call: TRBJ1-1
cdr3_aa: CASSNNRVDTEAFF
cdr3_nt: TGTGCCAGCAGTAACAACAGGGTGGACACTGAAGCTTTCTTT

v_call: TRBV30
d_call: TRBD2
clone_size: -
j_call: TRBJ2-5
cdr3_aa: CAWSVGFSSGVQETQYF
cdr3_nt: TGTGCCTGGAGTGTTGGGTTTTCTAGCGGGGTCCAAGAGACCCAGTACTTC

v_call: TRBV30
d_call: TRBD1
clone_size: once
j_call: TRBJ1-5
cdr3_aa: CAWRENRGRSNQPQHF
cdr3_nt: TGTGCCTGGAGAGAGAACAGGGGACGTAGCAATCAGCCCCAGCATTTT

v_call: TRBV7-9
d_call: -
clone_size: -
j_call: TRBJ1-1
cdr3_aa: CASSLGGGRRVAHTEAFF
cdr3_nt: TGTGCCAGCAGCTTAGGTGGAGGTAGGCGGGTGGCCCACACTGAAGCTTTCTTT

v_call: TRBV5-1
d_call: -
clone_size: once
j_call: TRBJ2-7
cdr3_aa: CASSLERSGSSYEQYF
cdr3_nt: TGCGCCAGCAGCTTGGAAAGATCTGGGAGCTCCTACGAGCAGTACTTC